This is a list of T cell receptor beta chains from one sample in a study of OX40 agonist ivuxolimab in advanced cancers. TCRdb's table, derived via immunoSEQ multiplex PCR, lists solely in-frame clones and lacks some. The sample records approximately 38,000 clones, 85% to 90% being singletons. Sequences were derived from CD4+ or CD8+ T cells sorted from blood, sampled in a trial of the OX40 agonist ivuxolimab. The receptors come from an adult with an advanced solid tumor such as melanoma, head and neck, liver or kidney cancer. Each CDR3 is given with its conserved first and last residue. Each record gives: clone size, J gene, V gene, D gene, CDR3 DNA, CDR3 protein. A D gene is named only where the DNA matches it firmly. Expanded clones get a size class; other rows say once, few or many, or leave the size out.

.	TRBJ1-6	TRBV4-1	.	TGCGCCAGCAGCCCGCAAACCTGGACAGTCTATAATTCACCCCTCCACTTT	CASSPQTWTVYNSPLHF
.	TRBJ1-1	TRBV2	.	TGTGCCAGCAGTCGGGACGGACGATTTGAAGCTTTCTTT	CASSRDGRFEAFF
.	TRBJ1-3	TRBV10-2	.	TGCGCCAGCAGTTCCGGACGGGACACCATATATTTT	CASSSGRDTIYF
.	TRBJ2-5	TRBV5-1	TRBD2	TGCGCCAGCAGCTTGGGACTAGCGGGACAAGAGACCCAGTACTTC	CASSLGLAGQETQYF
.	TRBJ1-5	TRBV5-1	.	TGCGCCAGCAGCTTGGAGTATGGAGGCAATCAGCCCCAGCATTTT	CASSLEYGGNQPQHF
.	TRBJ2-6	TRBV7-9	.	TGTGCCAGCAGCCTCCTGGGGGTCTCTGGGGCCAACGTCCTGACTTTC	CASSLLGVSGANVLTF
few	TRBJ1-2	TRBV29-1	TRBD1	TGCAGCGTTGAACAGGGGGCCGGTGGCTACACCTTC	CSVEQGAGGYTF
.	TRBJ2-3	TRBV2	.	TGTGCCACCAACAGGGACACAGATACGCAGTATTTT	CATNRDTDTQYF
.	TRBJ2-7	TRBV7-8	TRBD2	TGTGCCAGCAGCTTAAGAGCTAGCGGCTCCTACGAGCAGTACTTC	CASSLRASGSYEQYF
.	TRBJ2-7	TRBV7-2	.	TGTGCCAGCGCAGACGACTACTACGAGCAGTACTTC	CASADDYYEQYF
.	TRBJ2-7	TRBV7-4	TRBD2	TGTGCCAGCAGCACACGCTCCTGCGTAGCGGGAGATGTTTACGAGCAGTACTTC	CASSTRSCVAGDVYEQYF
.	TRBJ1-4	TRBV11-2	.	TGTGCCAGCAGCACGCCAGGAGCCGGAGGCACTAATGAAAAACTGTTTTTT	CASSTPGAGGTNEKLFF
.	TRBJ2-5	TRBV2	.	TGTGCCAGCACCTTCCCAGGGGATCGGGAGACCCAGTACTTC	CASTFPGDRETQYF
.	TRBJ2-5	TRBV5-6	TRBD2	TGTGCCAGCAGCCCGGTAGCGGGAGAGACCCAGTACTTC	CASSPVAGETQYF
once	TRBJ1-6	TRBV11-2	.	TGTGCCAGCAGCTTGGGACGGACTTATAATTCACCCCTCCACTTT	CASSLGRTYNSPLHF
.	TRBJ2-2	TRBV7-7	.	TGTGCTAGCAGCCCAACAGGGATGGGGACCGGGGAGCTGTTTTTT	CASSPTGMGTGELFF
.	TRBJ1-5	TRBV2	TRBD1	TGTGCCAGCAGCGCCCTGGACAGGGGAGGGGGTCAGCCCCAGCATTTT	CASSALDRGGGQPQHF
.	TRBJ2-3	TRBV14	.	TGTGCCAGCAGCCAAATAGGGACTTTCTCTAGCACAGATACGCAGTATTTT	CASSQIGTFSSTDTQYF
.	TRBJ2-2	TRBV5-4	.	TGTGCCAGCAGCGGTTCAATCGGGGGCATCCGGGAGCTGTTTTTT	CASSGSIGGIRELFF
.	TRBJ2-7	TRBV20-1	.	TGCAGTGCCTCGACCGCCTACGAGCAGTACTTC	CSASTAYEQYF
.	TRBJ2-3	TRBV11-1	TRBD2	TGTGCCAGCAGCTTAGATCTTGGTAGCGGGAGGTTCGGTACGCAGTATTTT	CASSLDLGSGRFGTQYF
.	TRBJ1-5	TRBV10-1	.	TGCGCCAGCAGTGAGGCGAAGGACTATAGCAATCAGCCCCAGCATTTT	CASSEAKDYSNQPQHF
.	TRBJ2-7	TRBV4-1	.	TGCGCCAGCAGCCAAGATCCACGGGGTTTCTCCTACGAGCAGTACTTC	CASSQDPRGFSYEQYF
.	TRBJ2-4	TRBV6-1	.	TGTGCCAGCAGTGAATCGCAGAGGAACATTCAGTACTTC	CASSESQRNIQYF
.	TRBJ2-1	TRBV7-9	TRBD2	TGTGCCAGCAGCTTTCTAGCGGGAGTAACCAATGAGCAGTTCTTC	CASSFLAGVTNEQFF
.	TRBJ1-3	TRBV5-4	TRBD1	TGTGCCAGCAGCGCTCCAGACAGGGTTTCTGGAAACACCATATATTTT	CASSAPDRVSGNTIYF
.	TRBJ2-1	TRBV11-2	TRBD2	TGTGCCAGCAGGGGAATAGCTAGCGGCCTCTACAATGAGCAGTTCTTC	CASRGIASGLYNEQFF
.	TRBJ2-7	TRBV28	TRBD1	TGTGCCAGCAGCAGAGGCGGGACAGGGGTGAGCGAGCAGTACTTC	CASSRGGTGVSEQYF
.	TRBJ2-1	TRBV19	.	TGTGCCAGTAAAGTGGCCACGGGACGTGGGGAGCAGTTCTTC	CASKVATGRGEQFF
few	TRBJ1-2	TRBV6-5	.	TGTGCCAGCAGTTACGGGGCCACTACGTATGGCTACACCTTC	CASSYGATTYGYTF
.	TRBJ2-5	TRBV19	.	TGTGCCAGTAGCCAACAGGAGACCCAGTACTTC	CASSQQETQYF
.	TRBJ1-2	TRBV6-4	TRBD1	TGTGCCAGCAGGCGGGGGACAGGGGAAAACTATGGCTACACCTTC	CASRRGTGENYGYTF
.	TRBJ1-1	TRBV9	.	TGTGCCAGCAGCCAACGCGGTTCTGAGGCTGAAGCTTTCTTT	CASSQRGSEAEAFF
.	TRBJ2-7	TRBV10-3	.	TGTGCCATCAGTGAACGGGACCCCGACGAGCAGTACTTC	CAISERDPDEQYF
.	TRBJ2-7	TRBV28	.	TGTGCCAGCAGTTTTGGGGGGGCAGGTGGGGTCTACGAGCAGTACTTC	CASSFGGAGGVYEQYF
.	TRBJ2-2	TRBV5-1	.	TGCGCCAGCAGCGTCGACGCCGGGGTCACCGGGGAGCTGTTTTTT	CASSVDAGVTGELFF
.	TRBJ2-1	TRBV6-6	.	TGTGCCAGCCGATCGGGACCCCCAGATTCGGATGAGCAGTTCTTC	CASRSGPPDSDEQFF
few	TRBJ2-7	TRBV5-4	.	TGTGCCAGCAGCTTGAACCCCTTAGTGTACGAGCAGTACTTC	CASSLNPLVYEQYF
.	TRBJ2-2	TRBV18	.	TGTGCCAGCTCACCAAGAAACAGGGATAAGACCGGGGAGCTGTTTTTT	CASSPRNRDKTGELFF
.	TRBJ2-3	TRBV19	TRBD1	TGTGCCAGTACCGATCTTGGACAGGGAGATACGCAGTATTTT	CASTDLGQGDTQYF
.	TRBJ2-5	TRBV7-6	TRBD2	TGTGCCAGCAGTGTTGGGGGCGGGGGGTCCCAAGAGACCCAGTACTTC	CASSVGGGGSQETQYF
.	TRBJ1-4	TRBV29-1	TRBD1	TGCAGCGTTCGCCAAACAGGGGGCCCTAATGAAAAACTGTTTTTT	CSVRQTGGPNEKLFF
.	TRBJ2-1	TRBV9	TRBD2	TGTGCCAGCAGCGTAGGTAGCGGGGGGTACAATGAGCAGTTCTTC	CASSVGSGGYNEQFF
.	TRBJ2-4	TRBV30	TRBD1	TGTGCCGGGTCCGACAGGGTTGGAGACATTCAGTACTTC	CAGSDRVGDIQYF
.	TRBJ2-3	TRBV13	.	TGTGCCAGCAGCCGGGCCGGACTACCCACAGATACGCAGTATTTT	CASSRAGLPTDTQYF
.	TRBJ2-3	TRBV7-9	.	TGTGCCAGCAGCTTAGCTCAAGCGAATACGCAGTATTTT	CASSLAQANTQYF
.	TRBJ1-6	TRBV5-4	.	TGTGCCAGCAGCTTGGAGCAGGGAGGTAATTCACCCCTCCACTTT	CASSLEQGGNSPLHF
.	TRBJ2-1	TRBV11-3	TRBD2	TGTGCCAGCAGCTCGGGGGGGTACAATGAGCAGTTCTTC	CASSSGGYNEQFF
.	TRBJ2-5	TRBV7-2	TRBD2	TGTGCCAGCAGCCTAGCGGGGGGGCGGGAGACCCAGTACTTC	CASSLAGGRETQYF
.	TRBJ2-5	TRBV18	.	TGTGCCAGCTCACCACCGGGACTCCAAGTAGTAGAGACCCAGTACTTC	CASSPPGLQVVETQYF
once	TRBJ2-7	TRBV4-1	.	TGCGCCAGCAGCCAAGGCGGAACTCCGGGGTTCGAGCAGTACTTC	CASSQGGTPGFEQYF
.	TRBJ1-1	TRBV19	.	TGTGCCAGCGAACGAATGGGCTATGAAGCTTTCTTT	CASERMGYEAFF
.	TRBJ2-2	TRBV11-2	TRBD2	TGTGCCAGCAGCTTCCTCGGGGGGAGACAGCACACCGGGGAGCTGTTTTTT	CASSFLGGRQHTGELFF
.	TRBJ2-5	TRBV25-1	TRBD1	TGTGCCAGCAGTGAATGGGAAGGTAGCAGGGGGACGAAAGAGACCCAGTACTTC	CASSEWEGSRGTKETQYF
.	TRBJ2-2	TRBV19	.	TGTGCCAGTAGTATAGTGGCGGACACCGGGGAGCTGTTTTTT	CASSIVADTGELFF
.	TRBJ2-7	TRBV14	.	TGTGCCAGCAGCCATTTATACGAGCAGTACTTC	CASSHLYEQYF
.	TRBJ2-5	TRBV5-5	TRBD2	TGTGCCAGCAGCCCCAGCCCCAGTGGCGGGAGTCGGGAGACCCAGTACTTC	CASSPSPSGGSRETQYF